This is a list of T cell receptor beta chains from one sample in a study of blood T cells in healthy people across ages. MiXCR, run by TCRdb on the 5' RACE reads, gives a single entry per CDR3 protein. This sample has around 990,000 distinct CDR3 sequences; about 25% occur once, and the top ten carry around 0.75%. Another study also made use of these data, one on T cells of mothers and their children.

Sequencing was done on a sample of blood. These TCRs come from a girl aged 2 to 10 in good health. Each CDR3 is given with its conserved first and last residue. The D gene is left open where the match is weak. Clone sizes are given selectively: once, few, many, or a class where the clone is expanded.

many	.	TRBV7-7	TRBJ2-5	CASSSSPLETQYF	TGTGCTAGCAGCTCATCCCCTTTGGAGACCCAGTACTTC
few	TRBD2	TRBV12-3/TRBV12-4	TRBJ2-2	CASSLYSGGARTGELFF	TGTGCCAGCAGTTTATATAGCGGGGGGGCCAGGACCGGGGAGCTGTTTTTT
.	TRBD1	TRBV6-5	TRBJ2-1	CASSYSTGGDEQFF	TGTGCCAGCAGTTACTCGACAGGGGGCGATGAGCAGTTCTTC
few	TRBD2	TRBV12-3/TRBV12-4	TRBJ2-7	CASSLAGLEYEQYF	TGTGCCAGCAGTTTAGCGGGACTAGAGTACGAGCAGTACTTC
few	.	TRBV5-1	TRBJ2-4	CASSGTQNIQYF	TGCGCCAGCAGCGGGACCCAAAACATTCAGTACTTC
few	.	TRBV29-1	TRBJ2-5	CSVEQANLEETQYF	TGCAGCGTTGAACAGGCGAATTTGGAAGAGACCCAGTACTTC
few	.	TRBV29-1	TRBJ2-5	CSVGAGSETQYF	TGCAGCGTTGGGGCTGGGTCTGAGACCCAGTACTTC
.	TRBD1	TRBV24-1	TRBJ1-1	CATRKTGEHEAFF	TGTGCCACCAGGAAAACAGGGGAGCACGAAGCTTTCTTT
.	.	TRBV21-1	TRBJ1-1	CASSKRWATEAFF	TGTGCCAGCAGCAAGAGATGGGCGACTGAAGCTTTCTTT
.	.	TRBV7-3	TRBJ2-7	CASSPGTGHYEQYF	TGTGCCAGCAGCCCAGGGACCGGGCACTACGAGCAGTACTTC
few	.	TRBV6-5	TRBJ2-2	CASDPLGTGELFF	TGTGCCAGCGATCCTCTAGGCACCGGGGAGCTGTTTTTT
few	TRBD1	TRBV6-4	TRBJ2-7	CARVDRGGEQYF	TGTGCCAGAGTCGACAGGGGCGGCGAGCAGTACTTC
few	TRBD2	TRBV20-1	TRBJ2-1	CSARGVLAGLGNEQFF	TGCAGTGCTAGGGGGGTACTAGCGGGCCTGGGGAATGAGCAGTTCTTC
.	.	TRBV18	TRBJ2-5	CASSPDRREETQYF	TGTGCCAGCTCACCGGATAGGCGCGAAGAGACCCAGTACTTC
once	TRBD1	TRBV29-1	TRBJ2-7	CSVEADPTGTDSYEQYF	TGCAGCGTTGAAGCCGATCCTACCGGGACAGACTCCTACGAGCAGTACTTC
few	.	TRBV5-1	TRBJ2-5	CACSPAGGGSWQETQYF	TGCGCCTGCAGCCCGGCCGGTGGGGGATCATGGCAAGAGACCCAGTACTTC
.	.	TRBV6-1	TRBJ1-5	CASSEFGADNQPQHF	TGTGCCAGCAGTGAATTCGGGGCAGATAATCAGCCCCAGCATTTT
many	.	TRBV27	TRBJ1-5	CASSLGPNQPQHF	TGTGCCAGCAGCTTGGGGCCCAATCAGCCCCAGCATTTT
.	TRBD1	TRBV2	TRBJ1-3	CASSDRDSGNTIYF	TGTGCCAGCAGTGACCGGGACAGCGGAAACACCATATATTTT
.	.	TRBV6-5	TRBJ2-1	CASSYSKLQEKFF	TGTGCCAGCAGTTACTCGAAACTTCAGGAGAAGTTCTTC
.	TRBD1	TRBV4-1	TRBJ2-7	CASSLGQGEVYEQYF	TGCGCCAGCAGCCTGGGACAGGGGGAGGTGTACGAGCAGTACTTC
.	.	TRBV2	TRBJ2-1	CASTFQASYNEQFF	TGTGCCAGTACTTTCCAGGCCTCCTACAATGAGCAGTTCTTC
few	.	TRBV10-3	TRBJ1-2	CASLGGGYTF	TGTGCCAGCCTAGGGGGTGGCTACACCTTC
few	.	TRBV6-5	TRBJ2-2	CASSYSGVTGELFF	TGTGCCAGCAGTTATTCCGGGGTGACCGGGGAGCTGTTTTTT
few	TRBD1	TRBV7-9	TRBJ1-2	CASGGTDGEDGYTF	TGTGCCAGCGGTGGGACAGACGGGGAAGATGGCTACACCTTC
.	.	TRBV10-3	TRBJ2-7	CATLQDYEQYF	TGTGCCACCCTACAAGACTACGAGCAGTACTTC
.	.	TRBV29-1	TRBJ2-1	CSVEGTQSSYNEQFF	TGCAGCGTTGAAGGTACCCAGAGCTCCTACAATGAGCAGTTCTTC
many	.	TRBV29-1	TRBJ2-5	CSVGLGETQYF	TGCAGCGTTGGGTTAGGGGAGACCCAGTACTTC
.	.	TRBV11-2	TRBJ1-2	CASSLDGGLRYGYTF	TGTGCCAGCAGCTTAGATGGGGGACTTAGGTACGGCTACACCTTC
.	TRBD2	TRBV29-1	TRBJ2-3	CSVVIGAGVVDTQYF	TGCAGCGTTGTCATCGGAGCGGGAGTGGTAGATACGCAGTATTTT
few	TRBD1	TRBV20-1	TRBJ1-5	CSARGQGAFNQPQHF	TGCAGTGCTAGGGGACAGGGGGCGTTCAATCAGCCCCAGCATTTT
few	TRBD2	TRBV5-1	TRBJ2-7	CASSWMGGSGGPHEQYF	TGCGCCAGCAGCTGGATGGGGGGTAGCGGGGGCCCCCACGAGCAGTACTTC
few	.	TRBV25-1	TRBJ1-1	CASSEEGQLAFF	TGTGCCAGCAGTGAGGAAGGACAGCTAGCTTTCTTT
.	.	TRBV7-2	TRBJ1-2	CASSFNNYGYTF	TGTGCCAGCAGCTTCAATAACTATGGCTACACCTTC
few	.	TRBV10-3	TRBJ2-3	CAIREGNTDTQYF	TGTGCCATCCGTGAGGGGAACACAGATACGCAGTATTTT
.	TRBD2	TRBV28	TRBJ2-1	CASSPRLAGLDNEQFF	TGTGCCAGCAGTCCCAGACTAGCGGGCTTGGACAATGAGCAGTTCTTC
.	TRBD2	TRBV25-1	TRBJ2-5	CASSERVFSGRAEETQYF	TGTGCCAGCAGTGAAAGGGTCTTTAGCGGGAGGGCCGAAGAGACCCAGTACTTC
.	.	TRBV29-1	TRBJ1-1	CSARTQTAFF	TGCAGCGCTCGAACCCAAACGGCTTTCTTT